The 6 T cell receptor beta chains below all came from one sample that was sequenced in a study of identical twins. From the 5' RACE reads, TCRdb called clonotypes with MiXCR, one entry per CDR3 protein. The sample gives more than 600,000 distinct CDR3 sequences, about 20% of which show up once; under 15% is in the top ten. This sample also appeared in a second study, on T cells expressing NK-cell markers.

The sample consisted of PBMCs. Receptors were obtained from a woman younger than 35 in good health.

This clonotype was observed a few times. This sequence joins TRBV20-1 and TRBJ2-3; 8 bases align to TRBD2. The CDR3 totals 16 residues. The germline V gene encodes CDR1 DFQATT and CDR2 SNEGSKA (reference sequence). Germline trimming cut 0 bases from V and 0 bases from J; bases unmatched to any gene: 5. In DNA, the CDR3 is TGCAGTGCTAGAGATCATTGGACTAGCAGCACAGATACGCAGTATTTT. This codes for CSARDHWTSSTDTQYF.

This clonotype was found many times. The chain is built from TRBV12-3 or TRBV12-4 and TRBJ1-2; D call uncertain. Deletions cut 7 bases from V and 0 bases from J, with 15 bases between. This CDR3 contains 15 residues. The CDR3 coding sequence is TGTGCCAGCAAGTCTAACGAGGAGACTAACTATGGCTACACCTTC. It codes for CASKSNEETNYGYTF.

This clonotype came up many times. The chain uses TRBV18 and TRBJ2-5, with TRBD1 identical over 7 bases. Germline V gives CDR1 KGHSH, CDR2 LQKENI. This CDR3 comprises 13 residues. Trimming cost V 8 bases and J 2 bases; bases outside gene matches: 5. The CDR3 DNA is TGTGCCAGCAGTCCGGGACAGCAAGAGACCCAGTACTTC. This sequence encodes CASSPGQQETQYF. Using reference TRBV18 and TRBJ2-5 for the parts outside the CDR3, the full variable domain is NAGVMQNPRHLVRRRGQEARLRCSPMKGHSHVYWYRQLPEEGLKFMVYLQKENIIDESGMPKERFSAEFPKEGPSILRIQQVVRGDSAAYFCASSPGQQETQYFGPGTRLLVL.

The CDR3 loop is CASSLRGRLSYNEQFF. The CDR3 nucleotides are TGCGCCAGCAGCTTGAGGGGACGCCTCTCCTACAATGAGCAGTTCTTC. The chain uses TRBV5-1 and TRBJ2-1; D possibly matches TRBD1 or TRBD2 (5 bases each). The CDR3 has 16 residues. Germline V lookup: CDR1 SGHRS, CDR2 YFSETQ. Trimming removed 1 base from V and 0 bases from J, with 11 bases in between. The full variable domain, with the rest looked up from reference TRBV5-1 and TRBJ2-1, is KAGVTQTPRYLIKTRGQQVTLSCSPISGHRSVSWYQQTPGQGLQFLFEYFSETQRNKGNFPGRFSGRQFSNSRSEMNVSTLELGDSALYLCASSLRGRLSYNEQFFGPGTRLTVL.

In this sample, this clonotype turned up a few times. The rearrangement uses TRBV29-1 and TRBJ2-7, with a weak D call TRBD2 (5 bases). Germline V gives CDR1 SQVTM, CDR2 ANQGSEA. With 7 bases removed from V and 3 bases from J, the gap between germline ends came to 16 bases. This CDR3 spans 13 amino acids. The CDR3 nucleotides read TGCAGCGACAGACGGGAAAGGGTCTACGAGCAGTACTTC. This sequence encodes CSDRRERVYEQYF.

The chain couples TRBV12-3 or TRBV12-4 to TRBJ1-6; D gene uncertain. This CDR3 comprises 14 residues. Trimming removed 6 bases from V and 0 bases from J, with 6 bases in between. The CDR3 coding sequence is TGTGCCAGCAGAGCAAGCTCCTATAATTCACCCCTCCACTTT. This sequence encodes CASRASSYNSPLHF.